A single sample gave rise to the 17 T cell receptor beta chains below, sequenced in a study of T cells after yellow fever vaccination. MiXCR, run by TCRdb on the 5' RACE reads, gives a single entry per CDR3 protein. The table records about 340,000 distinct CDR3 sequences, almost 4% of them present only once. The sample in question was PBMCs, obtained 5 days after the yellow fever booster vaccination. Receptor source: a man aged 18 to 29 who received the YFV17D yellow fever vaccine.

The chain combines TRBV7-3 with TRBJ1-1, with D tentatively TRBD1 (5 bases). Germline CDR1 and CDR2: SGHTA and FQGTGA. The CDR3 contains 13 residues. Trimming removed 5 bases from V and 8 bases from J, with 15 bases in between. The chain's CDR3 is CASSPMGVGEAFF. The CDR3 nucleotides read TGTGCCAGCAGCCCCATGGGGGTTGGGGAAGCTTTCTTT. Full variable domain (remainder filled in from reference TRBV7-3 and TRBJ1-1): GAGVSQTPSNKVTEKGKYVELRCDPISGHTALYWYRQSLGQGPEFLIYFQGTGAADDSGLPNDRFFAVRPEGSVSTLKIQRTERGDSAVYLCASSPMGVGEAFFGQGTRLTVV.

The gene calls are TRBV20-1 and TRBJ1-4; 8 nucleotides agree with TRBD1. Trimming cost V 0 bases and J 7 bases; bases outside gene matches: 10. The CDR3 sequence is 16 residues long. Germline V gene lookup returns CDR1 DFQATT and CDR2 SNEGSKA (reference sequence). CDR3 amino acids: CSARESRGLEGEKLFF. As DNA, the CDR3 is TGCAGTGCTAGAGAATCCAGGGGGCTCGAGGGTGAAAAACTGTTTTTT.

This clonotype showed up just a few times. V and J are TRBV20-1 and TRBJ1-3; no clear D gene. The CDR3 is 15 amino acids. V gave up 0 bases and J gave up 2 bases, with 11 bases separating them. Germline V CDR1 and CDR2: DFQATT, SNEGSKA (reference sequence). For the CDR3, the DNA is TGCAGTGCTAGAGATCGGGAAAGGGCTGGAAACACCATATATTTT. It yields the protein CSARDRERAGNTIYF.

This clonotype was counted a few times. The rearrangement joins TRBV25-1 to TRBJ1-5, with D possibly matching TRBD1 (5 bases). Trimming removed 3 bases at V and 10 bases at J, with 19 bases between. This CDR3 contains 15 residues. Germline loops: CDR1 MGHDK, CDR2 SYGVNS. This CDR3 is CASSDPLNPGHPQHF. The CDR3 coding sequence is TGTGCCAGCAGTGATCCATTAAACCCGGGGCACCCCCAGCATTTT. The complete variable domain, with remaining parts taken from reference TRBV25-1 and TRBJ1-5, reads EADIYQTPRYLVIGTGKKITLECSQTMGHDKMYWYQQDPGMELHLIHYSYGVNSTEKGDLSSESTVSRIRTEHFPLTLESARPSHTSQYLCASSDPLNPGHPQHFGDGTRLSIL.

This clonotype occurred a few times. The chain employs TRBV20-1 and TRBJ2-1; TRBD1 is a possible D gene (6 bases). V was pared by 2 bases and J by 3 bases, with 14 bases between. There are 15 residues in the CDR3. The V gene's germline CDR1 is DFQATT and CDR2 SNEGSKA (reference sequence). CDR3 DNA sequence: TGCAGTGCTAGAACACCTCGGGACAACTACAATGAGCAGTTCTTC. It is translated as CSARTPRDNYNEQFF.

This clonotype was found many times. The J gene is TRBJ1-6, the V gene TRBV10-2; D call uncertain. From germline, CDR1 is WSHSY and CDR2 SAAADI. Trimming removed 7 bases at V and 10 bases at J, with 14 bases between. There are 13 residues in the CDR3. Written as DNA, the CDR3 is TGCGCCAGCACGGTCCAAGGGCAATCACCCCTCCACTTT. Translated: CASTVQGQSPLHF.

V usage is TRBV30 and J usage is TRBJ2-7; maybe TRBD2 (6 bases). Trimming removed 6 bases at V and 0 bases at J, with 15 bases between. CDR1 GTSNPN and CDR2 SVGIG come from the germline V gene (reference sequence). The CDR3 is made up of 14 amino acids. The CDR3 spells CACTRGGHSYEQYF. CDR3 nucleotides: TGTGCCTGCACGCGGGGAGGTCACTCCTACGAGCAGTACTTC.

V and J are TRBV27 and TRBJ1-4, with D possibly matching TRBD1 (6 bases). The V gene lost 6 bases and the J gene lost 8 bases, with 19 bases spanning the gap. The CDR3 extends over 15 amino acids. Germline CDR1 is MNHEY and CDR2 is SMNVEV (reference sequence). In nucleotides, the CDR3 is TGTGCCAGCAGACCCGGGGGGGGCGCAGGGGAAAAACTGTTTTTT. Translation gives CASRPGGGAGEKLFF. Full variable domain (rest looked up from reference TRBV27 and TRBJ1-4): EAQVTQNPRYLITVTGKKLTVTCSQNMNHEYMSWYRQDPGLGLRQIYYSMNVEVTDKGDVPEGYKVSRKEKRNFPLILESPSPNQTSLYFCASRPGGGAGEKLFFGSGTQLSVL.

Ten or more counts support this clonotype. V usage is TRBV7-9 and J usage is TRBJ2-2; D is unresolved. This CDR3 is 10 amino acids long. V was shortened by 8 bases and J by 6 bases, with 4 bases between the two germline ends. Germline values: CDR1 SEHNR, CDR2 FQNEAQ (reference sequence). The CDR3 DNA reads TGTGCCAGCCTCGCCGGGGAGCTGTTTTTT. Translated: CASLAGELFF. Full variable domain (rest looked up from reference TRBV7-9 and TRBJ2-2): DTGVSQNPRHKITKRGQNVTFRCDPISEHNRLYWYRQTLGQGPEFLTYFQNEAQLEKSRLLSDRFSAERPKGSFSTLEIQRTEQGDSAMYLCASLAGELFFGEGSRLTVL.

The J gene is TRBJ2-2, the V gene TRBV10-3; tentative D call: TRBD2 (5 bases). Trimming took off 0 bases at V and 7 bases at J, with 12 bases between the two ends. The CDR3 consists of 15 residues. CDR1 is ENHRY and CDR2 is SYGVKD in the germline V gene. CDR3 nucleotides: TGTGCCATCAGTGAGTCCGGGGTTTCGATCGGGGAGCTGTTTTTT. Its translation is CAISESGVSIGELFF.

This clonotype was found many times. CDR3 in DNA: TGTGCCAGCTCACTCCCAACAGATACGCAGTATTTT. Translated, it gives CASSLPTDTQYF. This chain uses TRBV18 with TRBJ2-3; D uncertain. CDR1 is KGHSH and CDR2 is LQKENI in the germline V gene. This CDR3 spans 12 amino acids. The V and J ends lost 4 bases and 3 bases respectively, with 5 bases between them.

This clonotype came up many times. The genes are TRBV11-2 and TRBJ1-6, with TRBD1 matching over 7 bases. The CDR3 extends over 15 amino acids. J lost 10 bases, V lost 5 bases, and 11 bases had no gene match. CDR1 is SGHAT and CDR2 is FQNNGV in the germline V gene. CDR3 residues: CASSPSRQGLSPLHF. The CDR3 coding sequence is TGTGCCAGCAGCCCATCAAGACAGGGCTTATCACCCCTCCACTTT.

This clonotype was detected many times. In DNA, the CDR3 is TGTGCCAGCAGTGACCGGCCCAGGACGCAGTATTTT. Translation: CASSDRPRTQYF. The chain has TRBV6-2 or TRBV6-3 and TRBJ2-3; D is unresolved. The V end was cut by 5 bases, the J end by 9 bases, with 12 bases between. This CDR3 has 12 residues. Germline values: CDR1 MNHEY, CDR2 SVGEGT.

This clonotype has only a few counts. The CDR3, as DNA: TGTGCCAGCAGTCATTCCGTGCTATCCAAAAACATTCAGTACTTC. The encoded protein is CASSHSVLSKNIQYF. The V gene is TRBV7-2, the J gene TRBJ2-4; D gene unclear. The V end lost 6 bases, the J end lost 2 bases, and 14 bases lay between the germline ends. Looked up from germline, CDR1 is SGHTA and CDR2 is FQGNSA. The CDR3 runs 15 residues.

This clonotype was seen more than once but under ten times. The chain is built from TRBV11-2 and TRBJ1-2; D is ambiguous. Germline CDR1 and CDR2: SGHAT and FQNNGV. The CDR3 covers 15 residues. V was cut by 0 bases and J by 4 bases, with 12 bases left in between. The DNA of the CDR3 is TGTGCCAGCAGCTTAGAAGTCAATTGGAGCTATGGCTACACCTTC. Translated: CASSLEVNWSYGYTF.

This clonotype was seen at least ten times. The chain recombines TRBV12-3 or TRBV12-4 with TRBJ2-1; D is perhaps TRBD2 (6 bases). V was trimmed by 8 bases and J by 7 bases, leaving 18 bases between them. The CDR3 is 14 amino acids. In nucleotides, the CDR3 is TGTGCCAGCTGGAGCCCCGGGGGAAGGAATGAGCAGTTCTTC. This translates into CASWSPGGRNEQFF.

This clonotype was seen a handful of times. The chain couples TRBV4-3 to TRBJ1-1, with a possible D match to TRBD1 (6 bases). CDR1 is LGHNA, CDR2 YSLEER, per germline. The ends were cut back, 0 bases at V and 6 bases at J, with 14 bases in the middle. CDR3 length: 15 amino acids. CDR3 sequence: CASSQDEGAGAEAFF. CDR3 bases: TGCGCCAGCAGCCAAGATGAAGGGGCAGGGGCTGAAGCTTTCTTT.